This entry lists 29 T cell receptor beta chains sequenced from one sample in a study of shared clonotypes between healthy human individuals. It was CD45RO-negative cells, positively selected for CCR7, that made up naive CD8 cells, with terminally differentiated effector memory CD45RA+ cells excluded. Produced via immunoSEQ multiplex PCR; TCRdb's table is partial and in-frame only. The sample has some 2,000,000 clones, about 94% seen once. Sequencing was performed on naive CD8+ T cells sorted from blood. All receptors derive from a man aged 18-30 years in good health.

This clone was recorded only once. Within the sample, other DNA sequences also encode this same CDR3. The rearrangement links TRBV27 to TRBJ2-7; possible D gene TRBD2, 6 bases. Trimming shortened V by 5 bases and J by 6 bases, and 11 bases separated the two germline ends. CDR3 length: 12 amino acids. From germline, CDR1 is MNHEY and CDR2 SMNVEV (reference sequence). CDR3 in DNA: TGTGCCAGCAGTCTCCTGGGAGGCGAGCAGTACTTC. Translating it yields CASSLLGGEQYF.

The chain links TRBV27 to TRBJ1-2; TRBD1 agrees at 8 bases. CDR1 MNHEY and CDR2 SMNVEV come from the germline V gene (reference sequence). Trimming removed 5 bases from V and 4 bases from J; junction bases left unmatched: 6. This CDR3 has 14 amino acids. CDR3 amino acids: CASSRGQDPYGYTF. The CDR3 nucleotides read TGTGCCAGCAGTCGGGGACAGGACCCCTATGGCTACACCTTC.

For this clone: At one end the junction does not follow the germline gene, possibly because of a read error. The chain has TRBV7-7 and TRBJ2-3; 11 nucleotides align to TRBD1. The CDR3 totals 16 residues. CDR1 is SSHAT, CDR2 FNYEAQ, per germline (reference sequence). CDR3 protein: CASSQGTGGNTDTQYF. The CDR3 region has the DNA TGTGCTAGCAGCCAGGGGACAGGGGGAAACACAGATACGCAGTATTTT.

Notes on this clone: The same CDR3 also results from other DNA sequences found in this sample. The chain uses TRBV2 and TRBJ2-7, with 7 bases lining up with TRBD2. The CDR3 extends over 13 amino acids. Trimming at V came to 1 base and at J to 4 bases, leaving 1 base not matched to a gene. Looked up from germline, CDR1 is SNHLY and CDR2 is FYNNEI. The CDR3 loop reads CASSEEGGYEQYF. The DNA for the CDR3 is TGTGCCAGCAGTGAAGAGGGAGGGTACGAGCAGTACTTC.

This clone occurred once. The chain recombines TRBV27 with TRBJ2-4, with 10 nucleotides matching TRBD1. There are 14 residues in the CDR3. Looked up from germline, CDR1 is MNHEY and CDR2 is SMNVEV (reference sequence). Trimming removed 8 bases from V and 2 bases from J; junction bases left unmatched: 3. Here the CDR3 reads CASATGGPKNIQYF. The CDR3 bases are TGTGCCAGCGCGACAGGGGGCCCCAAAAACATTCAGTACTTC.

This CDR3 is CASSQQARTNEKLFF. The CDR3, as DNA: TGTGCCAGCAGCCAACAGGCGCGCACTAATGAAAAACTGTTTTTT. This chain connects TRBV4-2 to TRBJ1-4; D uncertain. CDR1 is LGHNA, CDR2 YNFKEQ, per germline. The V and J ends lost 2 bases and 2 bases respectively, with 9 bases between them. The CDR3 length is 15 residues.

This sequence joins TRBV27 and TRBJ2-2; perhaps TRBD1 as D (5 bases). This CDR3 is built from 14 residues. CDR1 is MNHEY, CDR2 SMNVEV, per germline (reference sequence). V was pared by 3 bases and J by 2 bases, with 7 bases between. CDR3 DNA sequence: TGTGCCAGCAGTTTGGGGCGAAACACCGGGGAGCTGTTTTTT. It translates to CASSLGRNTGELFF.

This chain uses TRBV6-5 with TRBJ2-7, with D unresolved. Per germline, CDR1 MNHEY and CDR2 SVGAGI. V lost 5 bases and J 6 bases, leaving 8 bases between the germline ends. This CDR3 is built from 11 residues. The CDR3 nucleotides read TGTGCCAGCAGTGCGGCGAGCGAGCAGTACTTC. Encoded protein: CASSAASEQYF.

V is TRBV6-1 and J is TRBJ1-3; D perhaps matches TRBD1 (5 bases). Per germline, CDR1 MNHNS and CDR2 SASEGT. V was cut by 6 bases and J by 0 bases, with 6 bases left in between. CDR3 length: 13 amino acids. CDR3 in amino acids: CASRGDSGNTIYF. CDR3 DNA: TGTGCCAGCAGGGGGGACTCTGGAAACACCATATATTTT.

The DNA for the CDR3 is TGTGCCAGCAGTCCGAGGGACAGGGTGGGAACTGAAGCTTTCTTT. Its protein is CASSPRDRVGTEAFF. J is TRBJ1-1 and V is TRBV27, with 9 bases fitting TRBD1. Trimming at V came to 5 bases and at J to 5 bases, leaving 9 bases not matched to a gene. The germline CDR1 and CDR2 sequences are MNHEY and SMNVEV (reference sequence). The CDR3 contains 15 residues.

This chain joins TRBV2 and TRBJ2-4; D gene unclear. The V gene lost 4 bases and the J gene lost 6 bases, with 13 bases spanning the gap. The CDR3 spans 14 residues. The germline CDR1 and CDR2 sequences are SNHLY and FYNNEI. The CDR3 bases are TGTGCCAGCAGTGTTATGGGTGGTAGAAACATTCAGTACTTC. Translation gives CASSVMGGRNIQYF.

The chain combines TRBV7-3 with TRBJ2-7; TRBD1 aligns across 9 bases. V lost 1 base and J lost 3; bases outside the gene matches: 4. The CDR3 totals 15 residues. Germline CDR1 reads SGHTA; CDR2 reads FQGTGA. The CDR3 nucleotides are TGTGCCAGCAGCTTAAGGCCGGGACAGGGCTACGAGCAGTACTTC. Amino acids: CASSLRPGQGYEQYF.

The chain uses TRBV14 and TRBJ2-7; the D gene could be TRBD1 or TRBD2 (6 bases each). V was clipped by 4 bases and J by 0 bases, with 13 bases between them. This CDR3 comprises 15 residues. The V gene's germline CDR1 is SGHDN and CDR2 FVKESK. CDR3 loop: CASSRGGGTSYEQYF. CDR3 bases: TGTGCCAGCAGCCGCGGAGGGGGGACCTCCTACGAGCAGTACTTC.

The chain uses TRBV2 and TRBJ2-1, with 8 positions matching TRBD2. V shed 4 bases and J 3 bases; nucleotides not matched to a gene: 11. The germline CDR1 and CDR2 sequences are SNHLY and FYNNEI. The CDR3 totals 17 residues. CDR3 in amino acids: CASSAQAGTSLYNEQFF. CDR3 sequence (DNA): TGTGCCAGCAGTGCACAGGCCGGGACTAGTCTCTACAATGAGCAGTTCTTC.

The DNA for the CDR3 is TGTGCCTGCTTAGCGCTTACGGGGACCCAGTACTTC. It is translated as CACLALTGTQYF. V gene TRBV6-6 combines with J gene TRBJ2-5, with D possibly TRBD2 on 5 matching bases. The CDR3 covers 12 residues. CDR1 is MNHNY and CDR2 is SVGAGI in the germline V gene (reference sequence). Trimming removed 11 bases from V and 7 bases from J, with 17 bases in between.

V gene TRBV25-1 combines with J gene TRBJ1-4; D possibly corresponds to TRBD1 (5 bases). The ends were cut back, 0 bases at V and 3 bases at J, with 14 bases in the middle. This CDR3 contains 17 residues. Germline V gene data show CDR1 as MGHDK and CDR2 as SYGVNS. In nucleotides, the CDR3 is TGTGCCAGCAGTGAATATCGTTCGGGGGTGGCTAATGAAAAACTGTTTTTT. Translated, it gives CASSEYRSGVANEKLFF.

With respect to this clone: Different DNA sequences within this sample yield the same CDR3. The chain joins TRBV6-1 to TRBJ1-5; no clear D. V lost 1 base and J lost 1, with 5 bases in between. Germline V CDR1 and CDR2: MNHNS, SASEGT. The CDR3 has 14 amino acids. The CDR3 DNA reads as TGTGCCAGCAGTGAAGGATCGAGCAATCAGCCCCAGCATTTT. As protein: CASSEGSSNQPQHF.

The rearrangement links TRBV10-1 to TRBJ2-3; D is tentatively TRBD1 or TRBD2 (5 bases each). The germline gives CDR1 WNHNN, CDR2 SYGVQD (reference sequence). The CDR3 consists of 15 residues. V was clipped by 4 bases and J by 4 bases, with 15 bases between them. The CDR3 DNA reads TGCGCCAGCAGTGGGGGCCCTGACGGGGCAGATACGCAGTATTTT. Translated: CASSGGPDGADTQYF.

Here the CDR3 reads CASSTGTGEWETQYF. The CDR3, as DNA: TGTGCCAGCAGTACCGGGACAGGGGAATGGGAGACCCAGTACTTC. The V and J genes are TRBV2 and TRBJ2-5, with TRBD1 identical over 10 bases. CDR3 size: 15 residues. Germline-derived CDR1 and CDR2 are SNHLY and FYNNEI. The V and J ends lost 5 bases and 5 bases, in that order; junction bases with no gene match: 8.

The chain recombines TRBV6-1 with TRBJ2-2; 11 nucleotides agree with TRBD1. The length of the CDR3 is 16 residues. J lost 6 bases, V lost 3 bases, and 6 bases had no gene match. Germline CDR1 and CDR2: MNHNS and SASEGT. The CDR3 sequence is CASSEKWDRGAGELFF. The CDR3, as DNA: TGTGCCAGCAGTGAGAAGTGGGACAGGGGGGCCGGGGAGCTGTTTTTT.

The chain combines TRBV27 with TRBJ2-5; D might be TRBD1 (5 bases). V lost 5 bases and J lost 4, with 14 bases in between. Germline-derived CDR1 and CDR2 are MNHEY and SMNVEV (reference sequence). This CDR3 is built from 14 residues. DNA for the CDR3: TGTGCCAGCAGTCCCCATTTAAGGGGAGAGACCCAGTACTTC. Translation gives CASSPHLRGETQYF.

The genes are TRBV28 and TRBJ2-7; 8 nucleotides align to TRBD2. V was clipped by 7 bases and J by 5 bases; unmatched bases: 13. The germline V gene encodes CDR1 MDHEN and CDR2 SYDVKM. The CDR3 is made up of 15 amino acids. CDR3 protein: CASTLGAGAGHEQYF. CDR3 sequence (DNA): TGTGCCAGCACTCTAGGAGCGGGGGCCGGGCACGAGCAGTACTTC.

This clone was detected once. Additional DNA sequences in this sample encode the identical CDR3. The chain combines TRBV30 with TRBJ2-3; D gene ambiguous. The CDR3 covers 12 residues. Trimming shortened V by 2 bases and J by 5 bases, and 8 bases separated the two germline ends. Germline V gene sequence: CDR1 GTSNPN, CDR2 SVGIG (reference sequence). Here the CDR3 DNA reads TGTGCCTGGAGTCCCCTCGTAGATACGCAGTATTTT. This codes for CAWSPLVDTQYF.

J is TRBJ2-2 and V is TRBV10-3, with TRBD1 matching over 7 bases. Per the germline V gene, CDR1 is ENHRY and CDR2 is SYGVKD. Trimming removed 4 bases from V and 2 bases from J; junction bases left unmatched: 10. The length of the CDR3 is 17 residues. The DNA for the CDR3 is TGTGCCATCAGTGCTCCGACAGGGATAGTTAACACCGGGGAGCTGTTTTTT. It specifies CAISAPTGIVNTGELFF.

The rearrangement links TRBV6-1 to TRBJ1-5; 12 bases agree with TRBD1. Per germline, CDR1 MNHNS and CDR2 SASEGT. V lost 2 bases to trimming and J lost 2 bases; unmatched junction nucleotides: 7. The CDR3 is 18 residues long. The CDR3 DNA sequence: TGTGCCAGCAGTGAACCGGGACAGGGGGCGCCGGGCAATCAGCCCCAGCATTTT. It yields the protein CASSEPGQGAPGNQPQHF.

V is TRBV11-2 and J is TRBJ2-7; no clear D gene. The CDR3 extends over 14 amino acids. V dropped 1 base and J dropped 2 bases, with 9 bases sitting between them. The V gene's germline CDR1 is SGHAT and CDR2 FQNNGV. The CDR3 region is CASSLGPLAYEQYF. CDR3 nucleotides: TGTGCCAGCAGCTTAGGCCCCCTCGCCTACGAGCAGTACTTC.

This clone was picked up one time. The chain combines TRBV11-2 with TRBJ2-5; 10 nucleotides agree with TRBD2. Germline CDR1 and CDR2: SGHAT and FQNNGV. The CDR3 consists of 17 residues. With V trimmed by 5 bases and J by 5 bases, 14 bases remained unmatched. CDR3 DNA: TGTGCCAGCAGCCCGGAGGGCCTAGCGGGAGATCGGGAGACCCAGTACTTC. Translated: CASSPEGLAGDRETQYF.

For the CDR3, the DNA is TGCGCCAGCAGCTTGGGACTAGCGGCTGGTGAGCAGTTCTTC. Its translation: CASSLGLAAGEQFF. This chain links TRBV5-1 with TRBJ2-1; TRBD2 matches 9 bases. In germline, CDR1 is SGHRS, CDR2 YFSETQ. There are 14 residues in the CDR3. The junction had 4 bases not matched to a gene; V was cut back by 0 bases and J by 9 bases.

The gene calls are TRBV27 and TRBJ2-2; D is ambiguous. The CDR3 is made up of 12 amino acids. Germline V gives CDR1 MNHEY, CDR2 SMNVEV (reference sequence). V lost 3 bases and J 7 bases, leaving 6 bases between the germline ends. CDR3 sequence reads: CASSFWVGELFF. The CDR3 region has the DNA TGTGCCAGCAGTTTCTGGGTCGGGGAGCTGTTTTTT.